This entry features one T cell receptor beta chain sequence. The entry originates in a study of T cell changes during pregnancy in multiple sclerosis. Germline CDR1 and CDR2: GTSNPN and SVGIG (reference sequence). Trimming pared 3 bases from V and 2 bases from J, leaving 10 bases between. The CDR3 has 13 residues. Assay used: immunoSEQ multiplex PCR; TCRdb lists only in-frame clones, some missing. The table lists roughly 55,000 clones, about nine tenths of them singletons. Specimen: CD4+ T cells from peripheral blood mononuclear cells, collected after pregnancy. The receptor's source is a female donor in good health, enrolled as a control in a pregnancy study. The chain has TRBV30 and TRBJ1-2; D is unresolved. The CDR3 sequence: CAWSLGLNYGYTF. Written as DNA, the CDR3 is TGTGCCTGGAGCCTGGGCCTAAACTATGGCTACACCTTC.